This T cell receptor beta chain was documented in a study of vaccination effects on CD4 cells after COVID-19. This CDR3 is 14 amino acids long. Trimming left V 1 base short and J 5 bases short, with 9 bases between. Germline assignment: CDR1 SGHTA and CDR2 FQGNSA. As to this clone: Its antigen remains unknown.

Ahead of sequencing, the ViraFEST assay grew antigen-specific CD4+ T cells using viral peptide pools. It was after 10 days of culture that CD4+ T cells were isolated. Everyone in the study got two shots of either the BNT162b2 or mRNA-1273 vaccine. Findings and caveats of the study: Marked contraction was observed in infection-induced and vaccine-induced clones late after vaccination.

TCRdb's table, derived via immunoSEQ multiplex PCR, lists solely in-frame clones and lacks some. Seen here are tens of thousands of clones, under 85% observed once, and the top ten hold around 0.95%. Specimen: CD4+ T cells from PBMCs cultured with HCoV-OC43 spike peptides, collected after COVID-19 vaccination. Subset: HCoV-OC43 spike overlapping peptide pool stimulation. This sequence joins TRBV7-2 and TRBJ2-1; no reliable D call. The sequence was obtained from a human donor who received a COVID-19 vaccine. Written as DNA, the CDR3 is TGTGCCAGCAGCTTAGAAGGTTGGGACAATGAGCAGTTCTTC. Translating gives CASSLEGWDNEQFF.